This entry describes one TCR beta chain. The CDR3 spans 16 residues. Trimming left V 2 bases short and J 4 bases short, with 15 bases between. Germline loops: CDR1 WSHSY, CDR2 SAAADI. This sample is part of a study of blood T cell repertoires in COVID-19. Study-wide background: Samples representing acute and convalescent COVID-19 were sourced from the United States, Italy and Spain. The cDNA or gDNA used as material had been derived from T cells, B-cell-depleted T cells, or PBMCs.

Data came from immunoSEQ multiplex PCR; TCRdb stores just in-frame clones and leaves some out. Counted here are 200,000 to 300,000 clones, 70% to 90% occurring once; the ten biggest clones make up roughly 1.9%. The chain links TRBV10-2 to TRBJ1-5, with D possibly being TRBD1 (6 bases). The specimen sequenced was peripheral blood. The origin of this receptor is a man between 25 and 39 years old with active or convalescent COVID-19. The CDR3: CASSETGIWTNQPQHF. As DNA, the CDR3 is TGCGCCAGCAGTGAGACAGGGATCTGGACAAATCAGCCCCAGCATTTT.